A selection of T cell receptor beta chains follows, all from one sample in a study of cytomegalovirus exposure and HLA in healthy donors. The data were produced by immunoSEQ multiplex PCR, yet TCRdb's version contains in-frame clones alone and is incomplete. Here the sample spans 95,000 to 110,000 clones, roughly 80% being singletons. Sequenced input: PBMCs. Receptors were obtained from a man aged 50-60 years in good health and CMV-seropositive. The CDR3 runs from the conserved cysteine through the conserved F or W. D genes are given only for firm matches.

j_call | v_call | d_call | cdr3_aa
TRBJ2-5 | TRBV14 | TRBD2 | CASSDNSGRAATQYF
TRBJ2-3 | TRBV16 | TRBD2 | CASSHPGLAGGSSTDTQYF
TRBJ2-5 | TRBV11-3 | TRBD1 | CASSLGQGKTQYF
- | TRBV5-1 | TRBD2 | CASSPGFGLAANYEQYF
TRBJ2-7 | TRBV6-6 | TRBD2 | CASRDGRGGNEQYF
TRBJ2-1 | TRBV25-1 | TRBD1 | CASSEVETGGSNEQFF
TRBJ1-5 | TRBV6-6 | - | CASINREAGKQPQHF
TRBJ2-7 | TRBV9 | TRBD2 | CASSVGGRGNEQYF
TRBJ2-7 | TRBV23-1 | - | CASSQEQVVGYEQYF
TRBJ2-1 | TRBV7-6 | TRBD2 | CASTREGLSNEQFF
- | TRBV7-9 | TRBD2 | CASSKGLAGVEQYF
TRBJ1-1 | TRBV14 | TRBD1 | CASSQTGRPEAFF
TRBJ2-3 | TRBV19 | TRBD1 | CASSSQQGPTDTQYF
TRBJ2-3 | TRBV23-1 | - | CASRRVRCTDTQYF
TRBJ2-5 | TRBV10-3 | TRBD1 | CAISAGQGEETQYF
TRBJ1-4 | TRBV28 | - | CASSSPTPTNEKLFF
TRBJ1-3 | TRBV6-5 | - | CASSYSRVGNTIYF
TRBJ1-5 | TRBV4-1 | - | CASSQDIGQPQHF
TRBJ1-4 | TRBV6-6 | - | CASKPTATNEKLFF
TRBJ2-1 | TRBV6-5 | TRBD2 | CASSHERDGNEQFF
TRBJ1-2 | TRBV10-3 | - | CAISEHQAGGYTF
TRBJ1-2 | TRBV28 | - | CASRPHRAPNYGYTF
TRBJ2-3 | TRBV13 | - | CASSLKRSDTDTQYF
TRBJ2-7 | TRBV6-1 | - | CASSADTSSYEQYF
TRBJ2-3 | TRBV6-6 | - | CASSYPLGGDDYTQYF
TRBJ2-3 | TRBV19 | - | CASSIALARLSNTQYF
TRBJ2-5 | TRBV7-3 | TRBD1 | CASSLTGGLGETQYF
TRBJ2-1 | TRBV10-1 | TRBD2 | CASSGREGLGEQFF
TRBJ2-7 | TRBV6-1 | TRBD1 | CASSPGQGIAYEQYF
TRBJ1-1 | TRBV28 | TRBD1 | CASSLWQQGPGMNTEAFF
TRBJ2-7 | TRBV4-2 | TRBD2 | CASSQVGGFEQYF
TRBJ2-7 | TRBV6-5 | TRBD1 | CATRRDRGSYEQYF
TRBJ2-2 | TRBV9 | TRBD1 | CASSAGQGGTGELFF
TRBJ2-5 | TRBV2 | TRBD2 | CASPGLADMETQYF
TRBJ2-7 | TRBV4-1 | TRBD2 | CASSPLRGGTYEQYF
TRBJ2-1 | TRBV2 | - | CASSEEGSGYNEQFF
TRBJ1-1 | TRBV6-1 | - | CASSETRAAGEAFF
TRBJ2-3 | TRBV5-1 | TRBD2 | CASSASGRSTDTQYF
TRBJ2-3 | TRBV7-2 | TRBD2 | CASSFSSGSGTDTQYF
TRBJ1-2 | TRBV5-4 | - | CASSEWTANYGYTF
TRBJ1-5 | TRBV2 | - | CASSDESGSQPQHF
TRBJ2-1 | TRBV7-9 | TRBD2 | CSSSLEVGLAGRWNEQFF
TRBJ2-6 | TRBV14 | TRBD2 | CASSKGLAPHSGANVLTF
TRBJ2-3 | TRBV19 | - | CASSPGARPGDTQYF
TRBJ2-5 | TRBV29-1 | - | CSVPGGETQYF
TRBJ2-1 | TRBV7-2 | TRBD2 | CASSLAATSGTHNEQFF
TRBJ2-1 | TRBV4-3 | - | CASSQEQWRGTAISYEQFF
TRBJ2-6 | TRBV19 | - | CASTSGPGANVLTF
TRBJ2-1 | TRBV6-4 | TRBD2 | CASSDSISGYNEQFF
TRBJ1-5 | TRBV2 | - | CASISNSNQPQHF
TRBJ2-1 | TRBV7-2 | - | CASSLGGASSYNEQFF
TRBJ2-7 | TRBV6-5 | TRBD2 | CASRITSGGYEQYF
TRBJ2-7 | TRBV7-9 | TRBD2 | CSSSLIIPRTRSYEQYF
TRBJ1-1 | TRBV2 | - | CASSERGGSTEAFF
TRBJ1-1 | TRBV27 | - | CASTSGLHTEAFF
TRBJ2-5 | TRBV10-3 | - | CAISEGGTVQETQYF
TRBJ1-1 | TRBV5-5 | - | CASSEFGEAFF
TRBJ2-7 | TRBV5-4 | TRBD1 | CASSRSGQVYEQYF
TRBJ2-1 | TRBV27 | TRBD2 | CASTGLAGSSYNEQFF
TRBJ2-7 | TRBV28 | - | CASRDSSVRYEQYF